Listed below are T cell receptor beta chains from one sample, sequenced in a study of graft-versus-host responses after intestinal transplantation. Produced via immunoSEQ multiplex PCR; TCRdb's table is partial and in-frame only. This repertoire shows 15,000 to 17,000 clones, 25% to 40% found once; its top ten account for about 4%. The starting material was alloreactive CD4+ T cells from a mixed lymphocyte reaction culture, obtained before intestinal transplant. The receptor set was obtained from a human patient who received an intestinal transplant. Each CDR3 is given with its conserved first and last residue. The D gene is left open where the match is weak. Clone size, where shown, is once, few, many, or a class for clones that have expanded.

j_gene,d_gene,abundance,len,v_gene,CDR3nt,CDR3aa
TRBJ2-1,TRBD2,large,16,TRBV9,TGTGCCAGCAGCGTAGTAGCGAGCGGGGGGGTCAATGAGCAGTTCTTC,CASSVVASGGVNEQFF
TRBJ1-5,-,-,14,TRBV19,TGTGCCAGTAGTTCCAGATTTAGCAATCAGCCCCAGCATTTT,CASSSRFSNQPQHF
TRBJ1-4,-,-,14,TRBV7-2,TGTGCCAGCAGCCTACAGGGTTCTAATGAAAAACTGTTTTTT,CASSLQGSNEKLFF
TRBJ2-1,-,few,14,TRBV5-4,TGTGCCAGCTCGCGGGGAAGCTCCTACAATGAGCAGTTCTTC,CASSRGSSYNEQFF
TRBJ2-2,TRBD1,-,16,TRBV7-3,TGTGCCAGCAGCCCCCGGACAGGGGTGGGCACCGGGGAGCTGTTTTTT,CASSPRTGVGTGELFF
TRBJ2-7,-,-,15,TRBV6-5,TGTGCCGGCAGTCTGACAGAGGCCCTTATCCACGAGCAGTACTTC,CAGSLTEALIHEQYF
TRBJ2-2,-,-,14,TRBV28,TGTGCCAGCAGAGAACAGGGTTTCACCGGGGAGCTGTTTTTT,CASREQGFTGELFF
TRBJ2-3,TRBD2,few,15,TRBV10-2,TGCGCCAGCCATATTTCCGCGGGGGGGCAGGGTACGCAGTATTTT,CASHISAGGQGTQYF
TRBJ2-2,TRBD2,few,15,TRBV7-2,TGTGCCAGCAGAGGGACTAGCGGGAACACCGGGGAGCTGTTTTTT,CASRGTSGNTGELFF
TRBJ2-1,TRBD2,-,16,TRBV5-1,TGCGCCAGCAGCGCGAATAGCGGGGCGTCCTACAATGAGCAGTTCTTC,CASSANSGASYNEQFF
TRBJ1-2,TRBD1,few,15,TRBV6-8,TGTGCCAGCAGCCACGGGACAGGGGGTGGTTATGGCTACACCTTC,CASSHGTGGGYGYTF
TRBJ2-7,-,few,13,TRBV21-1,TGTGCCAGCAGGGAGGGTCGCTCCTACGAGCAGTACTTC,CASREGRSYEQYF
TRBJ2-3,-,-,12,TRBV4-2,TGTGCCAGCAGCCAAGGTGGAGATACGCAGTATTTT,CASSQGGDTQYF
TRBJ1-4,TRBD1,-,14,TRBV5-5,TGTGCCAGCAGCCAACAGGGGTCGAGTGAAAAACTGTTTTTT,CASSQQGSSEKLFF
TRBJ2-7,-,-,12,TRBV6-6,TGTGCCAGCAGTACAGGGGGGGTCGAGCAGTACTTC,CASSTGGVEQYF
TRBJ1-2,-,-,14,TRBV19,TGTGCCAGTAGTATAACGCCGGCGGGCTATGGCTACACCTTC,CASSITPAGYGYTF
TRBJ2-2,-,-,15,TRBV2,TGTGCCAGCAGGAACTACCCGAGGGGGGGCGGGGAGCTGTTTTTT,CASRNYPRGGGELFF
TRBJ2-3,-,-,16,TRBV5-1,TGCGCCAGCAGCTTGGAGATGCTTCTGGGCGCAGATACGCAGTATTTT,CASSLEMLLGADTQYF
TRBJ2-2,-,few,17,TRBV9,TGTGCCAGCAGCGTGGGCAGGACCCACCAGGGCACCGGGGAGCTGTTTTTT,CASSVGRTHQGTGELFF
TRBJ1-6,TRBD1,-,15,TRBV7-9,TGTGCCAGCAGCTTATACAGGGGCCAGTATTCACCCCTCCACTTT,CASSLYRGQYSPLHF
TRBJ1-2,-,few,14,TRBV11-3,TGTGCCAGCAGCTCCCTGGAGGGACCCTATGGCTACACCTTC,CASSSLEGPYGYTF
TRBJ1-6,TRBD1,-,15,TRBV7-9,TGTGCCAGCAGCTTAGCTGACAGGGGTAATTCACCCCTCCACTTT,CASSLADRGNSPLHF
TRBJ1-4,-,few,14,TRBV28,TGTGCCAGCAGTTTAGGGGCGGTTAATGAAAAACTGTTTTTT,CASSLGAVNEKLFF
TRBJ2-7,-,-,15,TRBV10-2,TGCGCCAGCAGTGTAGACAGGTGGGGTTCCTACGAGCAGTACTTC,CASSVDRWGSYEQYF
TRBJ2-7,TRBD2,few,15,TRBV9,TGTGCCAGCAGCGTAGGGCGGGAGGGGACCTACGAGCAGTACTTC,CASSVGREGTYEQYF
TRBJ1-4,-,-,14,TRBV4-2,TGTGCCAGCAGCTTGGCAGGGATACGTGAAAAACTGTTTTTT,CASSLAGIREKLFF
TRBJ1-3,-,medium-sized,14,TRBV5-1,TGCGCCAGCAGCAGGTCCTACTCTGGAAACACCATATATTTT,CASSRSYSGNTIYF
TRBJ1-1,TRBD1,-,17,TRBV11-3,TGTGCCAGCAGCTTAGACCCCAGGGGGCGCGTGGGCACTGAAGCTTTCTTT,CASSLDPRGRVGTEAFF
TRBJ1-4,-,few,17,TRBV4-1,TGCGCCAGCAGCCAAGCGCGGACGGCTGCAACTAATGAAAAACTGTTTTTT,CASSQARTAATNEKLFF
TRBJ1-4,-,medium-sized,15,TRBV5-5,TGTGCCAGCAGCTTGATCGGCAGGTCGGCCGAAAAACTGTTTTTT,CASSLIGRSAEKLFF
TRBJ1-1,-,-,14,TRBV9,TGTGCCAGCAGCGTAGAGTCCATGAACACTGAAGCTTTCTTT,CASSVESMNTEAFF
TRBJ1-2,-,few,15,TRBV6-5,TGTGCCAGCAGTTATTGGGTTACAGGCCAGGACGGCTACACCTTC,CASSYWVTGQDGYTF
TRBJ2-5,TRBD1,-,17,TRBV5-1,TGCGCCAGCAGCAAAGGGGGTAGCGGACAGGGGGAAGAGACCCAGTACTTC,CASSKGGSGQGEETQYF
TRBJ1-2,TRBD1,-,16,TRBV28,TGTGCCAGCAGTTTACTGGCGGCGGGCAGGGGGCGAGGCTACACCTTC,CASSLLAAGRGRGYTF
TRBJ2-7,-,few,11,TRBV11-2,TGTGCCAGCAGAGCTACCTACGAGCAGTACTTC,CASRATYEQYF
TRBJ1-2,-,few,14,TRBV28,TGTGCCAGCAGTGACGGGCACAGGAGCTATGGCTACACCTTC,CASSDGHRSYGYTF
TRBJ1-2,-,-,14,TRBV11-2,TGTGCCAGCAGCTTCCGTCTTCAGAACTATGGCTACACCTTC,CASSFRLQNYGYTF
TRBJ2-7,-,-,15,TRBV18,TGTGCCAGCTCACCACTCCAGGGGACCTCCTACGAGCAGTACTTC,CASSPLQGTSYEQYF
TRBJ2-4,-,-,14,TRBV6-5,TGTGCCAGCAGTTACTCGACACATTCAGACATTCAGTACTTC,CASSYSTHSDIQYF
TRBJ2-1,TRBD2,-,18,TRBV30,TGTGCCTGGAAAATAACTACCCCACTAGCGGGGATGTACAATGAGCAGTTCTTC,CAWKITTPLAGMYNEQFF
TRBJ2-1,TRBD2,once,16,TRBV6-4,TGTGCCAGCAGCGCAACGACTAGCGGGACCTACAATGAGCAGTTCTTC,CASSATTSGTYNEQFF
TRBJ2-7,TRBD2,-,17,TRBV28,TGTGCCAGCAGGGGGACTAGCGGGAGGGCCCGGTCCTACGAGCAGTACTTC,CASRGTSGRARSYEQYF
TRBJ2-5,TRBD2,-,15,TRBV2,TGTGCCAGCAGTGAATCGGGGGGGGCCCAAGAGACCCAGTACTTC,CASSESGGAQETQYF
TRBJ2-1,TRBD2,-,20,TRBV19,TGTGCCAGTAGTTCAGATAGCGGGAGGGTCTCCTTTTTGTCCTACAATGAGCAGTTCTTC,CASSSDSGRVSFLSYNEQFF
TRBJ2-3,TRBD2,-,15,TRBV7-3,TGTGCCAGCAGCTTCTTGGCGGGAGTGGGGGATACGCAGTATTTT,CASSFLAGVGDTQYF
TRBJ2-3,-,-,15,TRBV5-6,TGTGCCAGCAGCTTCAGGGGGGAGAGCACAGATACGCAGTATTTT,CASSFRGESTDTQYF
TRBJ2-7,-,few,11,TRBV6-1,TGTGCCAGCAGATTCACCTACGAGCAGTACTTC,CASRFTYEQYF
TRBJ2-3,-,few,12,TRBV29-1,TGCAGCGTTGAAGAACCGAGCGATACGCAGTATTTT,CSVEEPSDTQYF
TRBJ2-1,-,few,14,TRBV5-1,TGCGCCAGCAGCTTGGCCCGGGACTACAATGAGCAGTTCTTC,CASSLARDYNEQFF
TRBJ1-4,TRBD1,-,16,TRBV18,TGTGCCAGCTCACCTTTCGGGGACAGGGACCGGGAAAAACTGTTTTTT,CASSPFGDRDREKLFF
TRBJ1-5,-,-,16,TRBV6-1,TGTGCCAGCAGTGAAGAAGGCGGGGGGGGGAATCAGCCCCAGCATTTT,CASSEEGGGGNQPQHF
TRBJ2-7,-,-,15,TRBV19,TGTGCCAGTAGTAGGGGGGGGACAAGCCTCTACGAGCAGTACTTC,CASSRGGTSLYEQYF
TRBJ1-5,-,few,14,TRBV6-5,TGTGCCAGCAGTTACGCACGGGGGAATCAGCCCCAGCATTTT,CASSYARGNQPQHF
TRBJ2-7,TRBD2,few,15,TRBV7-9,TGTGCCAGCAGCCTAGATACTAGCGGGACCTACGAGCAGTACTTC,CASSLDTSGTYEQYF
TRBJ2-7,-,-,15,TRBV28,TGTGCCAGCAGCGGGGGGGACAGCGGGTCCTACGAGCAGTACTTC,CASSGGDSGSYEQYF
TRBJ2-3,TRBD2,-,17,TRBV10-3,TGTGCCATCAGTGAGTCCTTAGGACTAGCAGGCACAGATACGCAGTATTTT,CAISESLGLAGTDTQYF
TRBJ2-2,-,few,13,TRBV6-5,TGTGCCAGCAGTTATAGTTTCCGCGGGGAGCTGTTTTTT,CASSYSFRGELFF
TRBJ2-7,-,-,13,TRBV7-2,TGTGCCAGCAGCTTTGGCTTCTCCTACGAGCAGTACTTC,CASSFGFSYEQYF
TRBJ1-1,TRBD1,-,15,TRBV6-5,TGTGCCAGCAGTTACCCAACAGGGGGCAGCACTGAAGCTTTCTTT,CASSYPTGGSTEAFF
TRBJ1-1,TRBD1,once,14,TRBV6-5,TGTGCCAGCGGGGAACAGGGGAGGCACACTGAAGCTTTCTTT,CASGEQGRHTEAFF